This T cell receptor (beta chain) comes out of a study of blood T cell repertoires in COVID-19 (dated by TCRdb to the early 2020s). For the wider study: The collaborator samples originated in the United States, Italy and Spain and spanned the acute and convalescent phases of COVID-19. Nearly every sample came with metadata listing a de-identified subject ID, COVID-19 status, age in years and sex. The repertoires were released in a freely available public database meant as a resource for research on the immune response to SARS-CoV-2. Deeply sampled blood TCRbeta repertoires from subjects exposed to, actively infected with, or recovered from COVID-19 were included in the dataset. The prospective study material was composed of cDNA or gDNA derived from T cells, B-cell-depleted T cells, or PBMCs. Where available, HLA class I and class II types were obtained from metadata supplied by the sample provider rather than from assay-based typing. The samples were drawn from the first 160 participants of the ongoing ImmuneRACE study and from roughly 1,300 subjects provided by 6 global collaborators. Overall results and qualifications from the work: How much clinical and demographic metadata was included differed by source and by participant, and the metadata was provided uncurated.

Inclusive of the bounding cysteine and phenylalanine, the CDR3 is 16 residues long. Here the CDR3 DNA is all that survives: 48 bases in frame from base 1. Taken from the germline V gene, the CDR1 and CDR2 loops are SGDLS and YYNGEE. For this chain, trimming is 2 bases at the V end and 5 bases at the J end, and the number of junction bases without a gene match is 7. The immunoSEQ Assay, a bias-controlled multiplex PCR, was used to amplify TCRbeta CDR3 regions from genomic DNA. In the authors' own workflow: Nucleated cell counts per sample were estimated from amplification of reference gene primers within the assay. To quantify the absolute abundance of each unique TCRbeta CDR3 rearrangement, sequence reads were collapsed and filtered. For each sample, productive Simpson clonality was calculated as the square root of Simpson's diversity index over productive rearrangements. The source is immuneACCESS, and TCRdb retained only in-frame sequences with V and J called. Part of the clones is not carried over; for the studies checked, unresolved V genes explain less than half of this, and the remainder is unexplained. Clonal size and the V and J genes are those of that table, whereas D and trimming came from the DNA. The sample table holds under 300,000 clones, of which 86% were seen once. The ten largest clones take up under 15% of the sample.

As for this clone: What this receptor recognizes is not known. Base-call qualities are not available, and no considerably larger clone is one nucleotide away.

One collaborating source in Seattle enrolled patients while the patients were actively infected and followed the patients over time throughout the course of disease. Each collaborating institution followed its own protocols to collect whole blood in K2EDTA tubes. For TCRbeta analysis, collaborator samples were shipped as frozen whole blood, as isolated PBMCs, or as DNA extracted from either sample type. Sequencing input: peripheral blood. The rearrangement joined TRBV9 to TRBJ2-2; the junction holds 9 bases that match TRBD2. The receptor comes from a woman in her 70s with COVID-19, enrolled during active disease. The DNA sequence reads TGTGCCAGCAGCGTCTCCCTAGCGGGGTTAACCGGGGAGCTGTTTTTT. It translates as CASSVSLAGLTGELFF. With the portions outside the CDR3 filled from the reference TRBV9 and TRBJ2-2 genes, the complete variable region becomes DSGVTQTPKHLITATGQRVTLRCSPRSGDLSVYWYQQSLDQGLQFLIQYYNGEERAKGNILERFSAQQFPDLHSELNLSSLELGDSALYFCASSVSLAGLTGELFFGEGSRLTVL.